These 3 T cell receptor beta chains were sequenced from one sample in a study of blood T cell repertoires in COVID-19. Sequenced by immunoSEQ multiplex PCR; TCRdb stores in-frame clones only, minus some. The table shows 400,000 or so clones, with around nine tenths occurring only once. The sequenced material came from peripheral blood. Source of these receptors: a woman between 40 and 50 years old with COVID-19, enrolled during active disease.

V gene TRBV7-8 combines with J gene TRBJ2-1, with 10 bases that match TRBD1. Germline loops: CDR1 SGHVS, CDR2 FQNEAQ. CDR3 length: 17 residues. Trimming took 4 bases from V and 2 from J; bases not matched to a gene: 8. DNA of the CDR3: TGTGCCAGCAGCTCAGACAGGGGGCGATACCCCTACAATGAGCAGTTCTTC. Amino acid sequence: CASSSDRGRYPYNEQFF.

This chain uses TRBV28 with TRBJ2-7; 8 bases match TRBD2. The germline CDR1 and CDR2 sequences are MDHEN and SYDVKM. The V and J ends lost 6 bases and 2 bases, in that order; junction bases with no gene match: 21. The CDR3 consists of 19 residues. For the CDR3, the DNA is TGTGCCAGCAGCTCCCCCGCAGTCTCCGGGACTAGTACTCCCTACGAGCAGTACTTC. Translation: CASSSPAVSGTSTPYEQYF.

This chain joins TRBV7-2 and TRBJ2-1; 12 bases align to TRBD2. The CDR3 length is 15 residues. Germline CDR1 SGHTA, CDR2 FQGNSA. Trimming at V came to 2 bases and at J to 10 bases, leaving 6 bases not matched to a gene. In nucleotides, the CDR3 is TGTGCCAGCAGCTTAAGACTAGCGGGGGAACGGGAGCAGTTCTTC. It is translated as CASSLRLAGEREQFF.